The following is a T cell receptor (beta chain) sequence with its context. Generated by immunoSEQ multiplex PCR, the TCRdb table keeps only in-frame clones and is missing some. Counted here are roughly 30,000 clones, about 78% occurring once; the ten biggest clones make up 7.5% to 8%. These data originate in a study of radiotherapy plus CTLA-4 blockade in lung cancer. About the study: Of the patients, 15% to 20% showed objective responses and roughly 30% attained disease control.

The V gene's germline CDR1 is MGHDK and CDR2 SYGVNS. The trim removed 2 bases at V and 2 bases at J, leaving 6 bases unmatched. This CDR3 comprises 16 residues. This receptor was identified in a human donor with non-small cell lung cancer who had stable disease on radiotherapy plus ipilimumab. The chain links TRBV25-1 to TRBJ1-5; 7 nucleotides align to TRBD1. The sequenced sample was peripheral blood, obtained from a patient treated with radiotherapy plus ipilimumab. CDR3 in DNA: TGTGCCAGCAGTGAAGCACAGGGGCGAGGCAATCAGCCCCAGCATTTT. It is translated as CASSEAQGRGNQPQHF.